The 24 T cell receptor beta chains below were found in one sample sequenced in a study of glioma-infiltrating T cells. TCR alpha and beta CDR3 regions were amplified from RNA using iRepertoire nested multiplex PCR. TCRdb re-called the multiplex PCR reads through MiXCR, storing one row per CDR3 protein. Of around 130,000 distinct CDR3 sequences in the sample, approximately 26% are singletons; the top ten hold around a quarter. The sequencing sample was made of glioma tissue, nonneoplastic brain tissue, or PBMCs (not recorded which). The receptors were gathered from a human donor with low-grade glioma or glioblastoma, undergoing nonglioma brain surgery, or in good health (not recorded which).

V and J are TRBV4-1 and TRBJ2-3; possible D gene TRBD1, 6 bases. The V gene lost 4 bases and the J gene lost 0 bases, with 11 bases spanning the gap. The germline V gene encodes CDR1 MGHRA and CDR2 YSYEKL. The CDR3 consists of 15 residues. CDR3: CASSLQGSSTDTQYF. As DNA, the CDR3 is TGCGCCAGCAGCCTACAGGGATCTAGCACAGATACGCAGTATTTT.

This clonotype occurred many times. V usage is TRBV6-6 and J usage is TRBJ1-2; D not resolved. V lost 2 bases to trimming and J lost 2 bases, with 3 bases between them. CDR1 MNHNY and CDR2 SVGAGI come from the germline V gene (reference sequence). The CDR3 runs to 12 residues. This CDR3 is CASSYDNYGYTF. The DNA for the CDR3 is TGTGCCAGCAGTTACGACAACTATGGCTACACCTTC.

This clonotype was seen more than once but under ten times. The genes are TRBV18 and TRBJ2-7, with a tentative D call TRBD2 (6 bases). The V end was cut by 3 bases, the J end by 2 bases, with 8 bases between. This CDR3 has 13 amino acids. Germline V gene lookup returns CDR1 KGHSH and CDR2 LQKENI. In DNA form, the CDR3 reads TGTGCCAGCTCACCTCCGGGGGCCTACGAGCAGTACGTC. It is translated as CASSPPGAYEQYV.

This clonotype showed up just a few times. The chain uses TRBV2 and TRBJ2-3; a weak D match, TRBD1 (5 bases). Germline lookup yields CDR1 SNHLY and CDR2 FYNNEI. This CDR3 has 15 amino acids. Trimming left V 0 bases short and J 5 bases short, with 12 bases between. The CDR3 coding sequence is TGTGCCAGCAGTGAAGCGAAATCCCAGGGAGATACGCAGTATTTT. The encoded protein is CASSEAKSQGDTQYF.

This clonotype turned up a few times. CDR3 region: CASSRTAEETQYF. The CDR3 nucleotides are TGTGCCAGCAGCCGGACAGCTGAAGAGACCCAGTACTTC. This chain uses TRBV2 with TRBJ2-5; tentative D call: TRBD1 (6 bases). Germline CDR1 SNHLY, CDR2 FYNNEI. The CDR3 spans 13 residues. V lost 6 bases, J lost 3 bases, and 11 bases lay in between.

The chain couples TRBV7-9 to TRBJ2-2; 9 nucleotides match TRBD1. Germline V gene lookup returns CDR1 SEHNR and CDR2 FQNEAQ (reference sequence). CDR3 length: 14 residues. V dropped 7 bases and J dropped 4; count of bases not matched to a gene: 4. The CDR3 sequence: CASTDRGGTGELFF. The CDR3 DNA reads TGTGCCAGCACGGACAGGGGTGGCACCGGGGAGCTGTTTTTT. The entire variable domain, with the rest obtained from reference TRBV7-9 and TRBJ2-2, is as follows: DTGVSQNPRHKITKRGQNVTFRCDPISEHNRLYWYRQTLGQGPEFLTYFQNEAQLEKSRLLSDRFSAERPKGSFSTLEIQRTEQGDSAMYLCASTDRGGTGELFFGEGSRLTVL.

The chain employs TRBV6-2 or TRBV6-3 and TRBJ2-4, with TRBD1 matching over 10 bases. Germline V lookup: CDR1 MNHEY, CDR2 SVGEGT. The CDR3 extends over 18 amino acids. Germline trimming cut 11 bases from V and 1 base from J; bases unmatched to any gene: 17. The CDR3 DNA sequence: TGTGCCGATCAATCCGGGACAGGGGCGTTACGGGCCAAAAACATTCAGTACTTC. This gives the protein CADQSGTGALRAKNIQYF.

The CDR3 region is CASIRDGSSYNEQFF. The CDR3 nucleotides read TGTGCCAGTATCCGGGACGGTAGCTCCTACAATGAGCAGTTCTTC. The genes are TRBV19 and TRBJ2-1; D tentatively reads TRBD1 or TRBD2 (5 bases each). V lost 7 bases and J lost 0, with 13 bases in between. This CDR3 is 15 amino acids long. Germline CDR1 is LNHDA and CDR2 is SQIVND (reference sequence).

V usage is TRBV5-1 and J usage is TRBJ2-2; no firm D call. Germline CDR1 SGHRS, CDR2 YFSETQ. V was clipped by 0 bases and J by 3 bases, with 3 bases between them. This CDR3 comprises 13 residues. The CDR3: CASSLGDTGELFF. The CDR3 coding sequence is TGCGCCAGCAGCTTGGGAGACACCGGGGAGCTGTTTTTT. The entire variable domain, with the rest obtained from reference TRBV5-1 and TRBJ2-2, is as follows: KAGVTQTPRYLIKTRGQQVTLSCSPISGHRSVSWYQQTPGQGLQFLFEYFSETQRNKGNFPGRFSGRQFSNSRSEMNVSTLELGDSALYLCASSLGDTGELFFGEGSRLTVL.

As to this clonotype: A much larger clonotype is one base distant, so this may be a read error. The gene calls are TRBV7-9 and TRBJ1-5, with 8 bases fitting TRBD1. The CDR3 loop spans 14 amino acids. Germline CDR1 and CDR2: SEHNR and FQNEAQ (reference sequence). The CDR3 DNA sequence: TGTGCCAGCAGCCCGGACAGGGACGCTCAGCCCAAGCATTTT. Residues: CASSPDRDAQPKHF.

The chain combines TRBV2 with TRBJ1-5, with D possibly matching TRBD1 (6 bases). The germline V gene encodes CDR1 SNHLY and CDR2 FYNNEI. The CDR3 loop spans 14 amino acids. V gave up 2 bases and J gave up 4 bases, with 9 bases separating them. CDR3: CASSEWGRNQPQHF. The CDR3 region has the DNA TGTGCCAGCAGTGAATGGGGGCGGAATCAGCCCCAGCATTTT.

This clonotype was recorded a few times. The genes are TRBV7-2 and TRBJ2-5; D possibly corresponds to TRBD2 (5 bases). Germline V gives CDR1 SGHTA, CDR2 FQGNSA. V shed 7 bases and J shed 5 bases, with 26 bases lying between them. This CDR3 comprises 17 residues. This chain's CDR3 is CASTDPAGGLGGETQYF. For the CDR3, the DNA is TGTGCCAGCACCGACCCTGCGGGCGGTTTGGGCGGGGAGACCCAGTACTTC. Combining the CDR3 with reference TRBV7-2 and TRBJ2-5 gives the whole variable domain GAGVSQSPSNKVTEKGKDVELRCDPISGHTALYWYRQSLGQGLEFLIYFQGNSAPDKSGLPSDRFSAERTGGSVSTLTIQRTQQEDSAVYLCASTDPAGGLGGETQYFGPGTRLLVL.

V and J are TRBV10-3 and TRBJ1-2; TRBD1 matches 10 bases. The CDR3 sequence is 15 residues long. Germline-derived CDR1 and CDR2 are ENHRY and SYGVKD. J gave up 4 bases and V 1 base, and 3 bases lay outside the gene matches. The chain's CDR3 is CAISEWGQGSYGYTF. Written as DNA, the CDR3 is TGTGCCATCAGTGAGTGGGGACAGGGGAGCTATGGCTACACCTTC.

This clonotype was seen many times. The gene calls are TRBV7-9 and TRBJ2-3; D tentatively fits TRBD1 or TRBD2 (6 bases each). The CDR3 runs to 16 residues. The V end lost 3 bases, the J end lost 0 bases, and 13 bases lay between the germline ends. Germline-derived CDR1 and CDR2 are SEHNR and FQNEAQ (reference sequence). CDR3 nucleotides: TGTGCCAGCAGCTTCCCGCGGGACACTAGCACAGATACGCAGTATTTT. Amino acids: CASSFPRDTSTDTQYF. Filled out from reference TRBV7-9 and TRBJ2-3, the complete variable domain reads DTGVSQNPRHKITKRGQNVTFRCDPISEHNRLYWYRQTLGQGPEFLTYFQNEAQLEKSRLLSDRFSAERPKGSFSTLEIQRTEQGDSAMYLCASSFPRDTSTDTQYFGPGTRLTVL.

The chain carries TRBV6-5 and TRBJ2-1; a weak D match, TRBD1 (6 bases). The J call may be in error: the DNA end matches TRBJ2-5 better. Germline lookup yields CDR1 MNHEY and CDR2 SVGAGI. CDR3 size: 14 residues. The CDR3 nucleotides are TGTGCCAGCAGTCCTCTACAGGGAAGAGAGACCCAGTACTTC. This gives the protein CASSPLQGRETQYF.

Only a few counts were recorded for this clonotype. The chain combines TRBV12-3 or TRBV12-4 with TRBJ1-5; D call uncertain. CDR3 length: 14 amino acids. V lost 5 bases to trimming and J lost 6 bases, with 14 bases between them. CDR3 in DNA: TGTGCCAGCAGTCGGGTGGGTCTCGGTCAGCCCCAGCATTTT. Protein: CASSRVGLGQPQHF.

The V call is TRBV5-8, the J call TRBJ1-1; D is possibly TRBD1 (5 bases). Germline CDR1 and CDR2: SGHTS and YDEGEE. V lost 4 bases and J 1 base, leaving 14 bases between the germline ends. CDR3 length equals 15 residues. The CDR3 is CASSLRVGSNTEAFF. Here the CDR3 DNA reads TGTGCCAGCAGCCTCAGGGTAGGGTCGAACACTGAAGCTTTCTTT.

Regarding this clonotype: This may be a read error: a much more frequent sequence differs by one nucleotide. This chain uses TRBV6-5 with TRBJ2-3, with 7 bases matching TRBD2. This CDR3 comprises 14 residues. Germline V gene sequence: CDR1 MNHEY, CDR2 SVGAGI. V shed 3 bases, J shed 4 bases, and the junction held 4 bases outside the gene matches. CDR3 coding DNA: TGTGCCAGCAGTTATCTGCTAGCGGCAGATACGCAGTATTTT. It specifies CASSYLLAADTQYF.

This sequence joins TRBV6-4 and TRBJ2-1; D is perhaps TRBD1 or TRBD2 (5 bases each). The CDR3 runs 16 residues. Trimming stripped 2 bases from V and 0 bases from J, with 11 bases between. Germline assignment: CDR1 MRHNA and CDR2 SNTAGT. CDR3 protein: CASSDNPGSSYNEQFF. CDR3 DNA sequence: TGTGCCAGCAGTGACAATCCAGGGAGCTCCTACAATGAGCAGTTCTTC.

CDR3 region: CASSPTGPNQPQHF. The CDR3 coding sequence is TGTGCCAGCAGCCCGACAGGACCTAATCAGCCCCAGCATTTT. The chain couples TRBV3-1 to TRBJ1-5; perhaps TRBD1 as D (6 bases). Trimming removed 4 bases at V and 4 bases at J, with 11 bases between. The germline V gene encodes CDR1 LGHDT and CDR2 YNNKEL (reference sequence). The CDR3 is made up of 14 amino acids.

This clonotype was picked up many times. The CDR3 reads CASSYVSQGVEYGYTF. The CDR3 bases are TGTGCCAGCAGTTACGTCTCCCAGGGGGTTGAGTATGGCTACACCTTC. J is TRBJ1-2 and V is TRBV27; 7 bases are a match to TRBD1. The CDR3 has 16 amino acids. The ends lost 4 bases at V and 5 bases at J; junction bases unmatched: 13. From germline, CDR1 is MNHEY and CDR2 SMNVEV (reference sequence).

In its sample, this clonotype was seen many times. The chain employs TRBV27 and TRBJ2-2; D is uncertain. CDR1 MNHEY and CDR2 SMNVEV come from the germline V gene (reference sequence). The CDR3 sequence is 14 residues long. V shed 8 bases and J shed 4 bases, with 14 bases lying between them. Here the CDR3 reads CASALGLGTGELFF. In DNA form, the CDR3 reads TGTGCCAGCGCTCTCGGGCTCGGCACCGGGGAGCTGTTTTTT.

In this sample, this clonotype turned up many times. The V call is TRBV6-1, the J call TRBJ1-5; D gene ambiguous. CDR1 is MNHNS, CDR2 SASEGT, per germline. V dropped 6 bases and J dropped 3 bases, with 12 bases sitting between them. The CDR3 runs to 14 residues. CDR3 residues: CASRSYRPNQPQHF. The CDR3 DNA follows: TGTGCCAGCAGGTCGTATCGACCCAATCAGCCCCAGCATTTT.

To note about this clonotype: A much larger clone sits a single nucleotide away, making a read error possible. The genes are TRBV20-1 and TRBJ1-6; TRBD1 matches at 10 bases. The germline gives CDR1 DFQATT, CDR2 SNEGSKA (reference sequence). The CDR3 runs 13 residues. CDR3 residues: CSARTGGASPLYF. DNA for the CDR3: TGCAGTGCTAGGACAGGGGGCGCGTCACCCCTCTACTTT.